This T cell receptor (beta chain) was profiled in a study of T cells in Graves' hyperthyroidism and ophthalmopathy. Researchers took RNA transcripts and amplified the TCR beta CDR3 regions from them. Using the HTBI primer set, a first-round RT-PCR was run on the TCR CDR3. TCRdb analysed the multiplex PCR reads with MiXCR anew, one entry per CDR3 protein. Of 600,000 to 700,000 distinct CDR3 sequences detected, roughly 14% appear once; the ten largest clones hold approximately 4.2%. V dropped 0 bases and J dropped 4 bases, with 6 bases sitting between them. The CDR3 is 13 amino acids. Germline V CDR1 and CDR2: DFQATT, SNEGSKA (reference sequence).

The source of this sequence is a woman in her thirties or forties with Graves' ophthalmopathy. The rearrangement uses TRBV20-1 and TRBJ2-2; no firm D call. Sequencing used blood. Written as DNA, the CDR3 is TGCAGTGCTAGAGACTCATTCACCGGGGAGCTGTTTTTT. It yields the protein CSARDSFTGELFF.